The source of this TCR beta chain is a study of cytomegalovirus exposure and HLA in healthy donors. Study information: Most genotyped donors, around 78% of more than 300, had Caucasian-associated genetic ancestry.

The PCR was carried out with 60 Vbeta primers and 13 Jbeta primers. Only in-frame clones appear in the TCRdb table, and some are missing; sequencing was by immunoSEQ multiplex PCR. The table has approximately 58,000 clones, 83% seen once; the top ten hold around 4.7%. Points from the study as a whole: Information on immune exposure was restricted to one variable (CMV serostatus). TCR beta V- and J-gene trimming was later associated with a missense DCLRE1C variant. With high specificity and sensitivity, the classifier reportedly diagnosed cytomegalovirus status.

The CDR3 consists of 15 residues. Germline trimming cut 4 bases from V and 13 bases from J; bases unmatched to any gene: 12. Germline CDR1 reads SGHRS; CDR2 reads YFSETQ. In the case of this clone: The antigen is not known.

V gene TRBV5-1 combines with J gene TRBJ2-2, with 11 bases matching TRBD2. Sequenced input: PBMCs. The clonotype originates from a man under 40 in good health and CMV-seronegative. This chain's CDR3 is CASSPLAGGRLGLFF. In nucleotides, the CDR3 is TGCGCCAGCAGCCCCTTAGCGGGAGGGCGGCTGGGGCTGTTTTTT.